The 5 T cell receptor beta chains presented below share a single source sample, sequenced in a study of post-analysis software for immune sequencing data. Study-wide findings and caveats: Patients showed TRBV5-6, TRBV5-1 and TRBV20-1 among roughly five TRBV segments more frequent than in controls.

Their antigens remain unidentified. Unique molecular identifiers were present in the TCR beta cDNA libraries. TCRdb reprocessed the PCR reads via MiXCR and lists one record per CDR3 protein. The sample lists a few hundred thousand distinct CDR3 sequences, less than 40% occurring once. Sequenced material: blood. Receptor source: a girl aged 10 to 17 with multiple sclerosis.

The chain is built from TRBV6-5 and TRBJ1-1, with 8 nucleotides matching TRBD1. Germline assignment: CDR1 MNHEY and CDR2 SVGAGI. Germline trimming cut 0 bases from V and 4 bases from J; bases unmatched to any gene: 4. CDR3 size: 15 residues. CDR3 loop: CASSYSDREATEAFF. Written as DNA, the CDR3 is TGTGCCAGCAGTTACTCGGACAGGGAAGCCACTGAAGCTTTCTTT.

V usage is TRBV18 and J usage is TRBJ1-4, with TRBD1 matching 7 bases. CDR1 and CDR2 (germline): KGHSH, LQKENI. V shed 6 bases, J shed 5 bases, and the junction held 6 bases outside the gene matches. CDR3 length equals 14 residues. CDR3 protein: CASSDREENEKLFF. The CDR3 DNA follows: TGTGCCAGCTCTGACAGGGAGGAGAATGAAAAACTGTTTTTT.

The sample holds many counts of this clonotype. The chain is built from TRBV7-9 and TRBJ2-7; TRBD1 might be the D (7 bases). This CDR3 spans 16 amino acids. The V end was cut by 5 bases, the J end by 3 bases, with 20 bases between. Germline V gene lookup returns CDR1 SEHNR and CDR2 FQNEAQ (reference sequence). CDR3 loop: CASSGAEGASVYEQYF. The CDR3 coding sequence is TGTGCCAGCAGCGGGGCGGAGGGGGCGTCGGTCTACGAGCAGTACTTC.

CDR3 sequence (DNA): TGTGCCAGCAGCGTGGGCCAGGGAATAGATACGCAGTATTTT. Translation: CASSVGQGIDTQYF. The chain recombines TRBV7-9 with TRBJ2-3; possibly TRBD1 for D (5 bases). The CDR3 loop spans 14 amino acids. V dropped 5 bases and J dropped 5 bases, with 14 bases sitting between them. CDR1 and CDR2 from the germline V gene are SEHNR and FQNEAQ (reference sequence).

This sequence joins TRBV9 and TRBJ2-1; 8 bases are shared with TRBD1. Unmatched junction bases numbered 14, after V lost 3 bases and J lost 6 bases. The germline gives CDR1 SGDLS, CDR2 YYNGEE. The CDR3 has 17 residues. The CDR3 loop reads CASSALSQGDAANEQFF. The CDR3 coding sequence is TGTGCCAGCAGCGCCCTATCACAGGGGGACGCGGCCAATGAGCAGTTCTTC. Using reference TRBV9 and TRBJ2-1 for the parts outside the CDR3, the full variable domain is DSGVTQTPKHLITATGQRVTLRCSPRSGDLSVYWYQQSLDQGLQFLIQYYNGEERAKGNILERFSAQQFPDLHSELNLSSLELGDSALYFCASSALSQGDAANEQFFGPGTRLTVL.